The rows below give T cell receptor beta chains drawn from one sample of a study of technical replicates of blood from a few donors. The data were produced by immunoSEQ multiplex PCR, yet TCRdb's version contains in-frame clones alone and is incomplete. The sample includes about 50,000 clones, 90% to 96% of them seen just once. The source material was T cells isolated from PBMCs. The receptors were gathered from a human donor in good health. Both conserved end residues are part of each CDR3. Each record gives: CDR3 protein, CDR3 DNA, clone size, J gene, D gene, V gene. D genes are given only for firm matches. For some rows the clone size is stated as once, few or many, or as a class when expanded; others skip it.

CDR3: CASSKGSLERDFEQYF
DNA: TGTGCCAGCAGCAAAGGGTCGTTGGAGCGGGACTTCGAGCAGTACTTC
size: once
J: TRBJ2-7
D: NA
V: TRBV21-1

CDR3: CASSGPPGRGTDTQYF
DNA: TGCGCCAGCAGCGGGCCTCCCGGGAGAGGGACAGATACGCAGTATTTT
size: NA
J: TRBJ2-3
D: NA
V: TRBV10-1

CDR3: CASSLGGWEGYNEQFF
DNA: TGTGCCAGCAGCTTAGGTGGCTGGGAGGGCTACAATGAGCAGTTCTTC
size: few
J: TRBJ2-1
D: TRBD2
V: TRBV7-6

CDR3: CASSATIAGGTDTQYF
DNA: TGTGCCAGCAGCGCGACGATAGCGGGAGGCACAGATACGCAGTATTTT
size: NA
J: TRBJ2-3
D: TRBD2
V: TRBV9

CDR3: CASSPRRDSSYEQYF
DNA: TGCGCCAGCAGCCCGAGGAGGGACAGCTCCTACGAGCAGTACTTC
size: NA
J: TRBJ2-7
D: NA
V: TRBV4-1

CDR3: CASGQDRELTEAFF
DNA: TGTGCCAGCGGCCAGGACAGGGAACTCACTGAAGCTTTCTTT
size: once
J: TRBJ1-1
D: TRBD1
V: TRBV7-9

CDR3: CASSLAYGDQPQHF
DNA: TGTGCCAGCAGCTTAGCGTACGGTGATCAGCCCCAGCATTTT
size: NA
J: TRBJ1-5
D: NA
V: TRBV7-9

CDR3: CASEGSVGGSEAFF
DNA: TGTGCCAGCGAGGGTTCGGTTGGGGGGTCTGAAGCTTTCTTT
size: NA
J: TRBJ1-1
D: NA
V: TRBV6-5

CDR3: CASSGALTYEQYF
DNA: TGCGCCAGCAGTGGTGCGTTGACCTACGAGCAGTACTTC
size: NA
J: TRBJ2-7
D: NA
V: TRBV5-1

CDR3: CASRDYTQETQYF
DNA: TGTGCCAGCAGGGACTACACCCAAGAGACCCAGTACTTC
size: NA
J: TRBJ2-5
D: NA
V: TRBV6-6

CDR3: CASSLNPTGDYGYTF
DNA: TGTGCCAGCAGCTTAAATCCGACAGGGGACTATGGCTACACCTTC
size: NA
J: TRBJ1-2
D: TRBD1
V: TRBV7-3

CDR3: CASSYDRVLTGNTIYF
DNA: TGTGCCAGCAGTTACGACAGGGTATTAACTGGAAACACCATATATTTT
size: NA
J: TRBJ1-3
D: TRBD1
V: TRBV6-5

CDR3: CASSQGQGLVESDTQYF
DNA: TGTGCCAGCAGCCAAGGCCAGGGGCTAGTAGAATCAGATACGCAGTATTTT
size: NA
J: TRBJ2-3
D: NA
V: TRBV4-2

CDR3: CAIGSSGNTIYF
DNA: TGTGCCATCGGTAGCTCTGGAAACACCATATATTTT
size: NA
J: TRBJ1-3
D: NA
V: TRBV10-3

CDR3: CASSPQDRGTEAFF
DNA: TGTGCCAGCTCACCCCAGGACAGGGGTACTGAAGCTTTCTTT
size: NA
J: TRBJ1-1
D: TRBD1
V: TRBV18

CDR3: CASRAGTHYEQYF
DNA: TGTGCCAGCAGGGCCGGGACTCACTACGAGCAGTACTTC
size: NA
J: TRBJ2-7
D: NA
V: TRBV2

CDR3: CASRLALRTGGNTIYF
DNA: TGTGCAAGTCGCTTAGCCCTGAGGACAGGGGGAAACACCATATATTTT
size: NA
J: TRBJ1-3
D: NA
V: TRBV12-2